The sequence of this T cell receptor (beta chain) was determined in a study of CD8+CD57+ T cells in acquired aplastic anemia. Whole-study findings and limits: Under 35 was the count of CD8+ CDR3 sequences that patients shared with controls.

All patients picked for sequencing had shown, by flow cytometry, an expansion of CD8+CD57+ cells. In its sample, this clonotype was seen many times. The antigen remains unidentified. Investigators profiled TCR beta VDJ and CDR3 from genomic DNA template. Each CDR3 protein is one row after TCRdb ran MiXCR on the reads. The table includes under 350,000 distinct CDR3 sequences, under 60% detected once. The CDR3 covers 15 residues. The ends lost 5 bases at V and 5 bases at J; junction bases unmatched: 10. The germline V gene encodes CDR1 SGHTS and CDR2 YDEGEE. This clonotype was obtained from a human donor with aplastic anemia. This chain connects TRBV5-8 to TRBJ2-3; 8 nucleotides line up with TRBD2. Input material: sorted CD4+, CD8+, or CD8+CD57+ T cells (not recorded which) from PBMCs. CDR3 nucleotides: TGTGCCAGCAGTAAGGACGGGGGGGCGTTAGATACGCAGTATTTT. It specifies CASSKDGGALDTQYF.